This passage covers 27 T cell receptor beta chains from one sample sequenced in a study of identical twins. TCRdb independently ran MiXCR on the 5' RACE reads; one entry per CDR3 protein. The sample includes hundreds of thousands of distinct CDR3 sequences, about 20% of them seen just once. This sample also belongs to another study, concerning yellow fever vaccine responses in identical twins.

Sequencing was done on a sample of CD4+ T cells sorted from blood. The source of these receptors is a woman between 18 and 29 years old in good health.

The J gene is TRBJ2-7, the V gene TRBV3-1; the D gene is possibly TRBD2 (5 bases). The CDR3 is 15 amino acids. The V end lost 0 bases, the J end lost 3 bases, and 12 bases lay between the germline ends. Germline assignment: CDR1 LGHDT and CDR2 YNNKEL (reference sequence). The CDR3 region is CASSQDWGASYEQYF. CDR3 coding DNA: TGTGCCAGCAGCCAAGATTGGGGAGCCAGCTACGAGCAGTACTTC.

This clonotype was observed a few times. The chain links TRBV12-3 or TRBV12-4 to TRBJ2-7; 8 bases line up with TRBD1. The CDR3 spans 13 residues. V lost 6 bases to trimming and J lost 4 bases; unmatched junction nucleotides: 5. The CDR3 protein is CASSMDRVYEQYF. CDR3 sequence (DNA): TGTGCCAGCAGCATGGACAGGGTTTACGAGCAGTACTTC.

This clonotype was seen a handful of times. CDR3 sequence: CASSPGRLRETQYF. CDR3 bases: TGTGCCAGCAGCCCGGGACGTCTTAGGGAGACCCAGTACTTC. The chain uses TRBV12-3 or TRBV12-4 and TRBJ2-5; D is perhaps TRBD1 or TRBD2 (5 bases each). V shed 6 bases and J shed 5 bases, with 16 bases lying between them. The CDR3 runs 14 residues.

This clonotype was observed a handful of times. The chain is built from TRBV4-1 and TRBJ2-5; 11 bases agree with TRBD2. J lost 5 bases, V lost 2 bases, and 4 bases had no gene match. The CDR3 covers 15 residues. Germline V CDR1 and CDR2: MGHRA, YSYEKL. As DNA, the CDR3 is TGCGCCAGCAGCCAATCACTAGCGGGAGTTGAGACCCAGTACTTC. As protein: CASSQSLAGVETQYF.

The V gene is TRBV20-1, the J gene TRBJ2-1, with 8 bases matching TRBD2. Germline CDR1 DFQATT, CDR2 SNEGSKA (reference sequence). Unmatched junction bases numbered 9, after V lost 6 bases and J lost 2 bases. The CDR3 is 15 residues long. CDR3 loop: CSAKPAGGTYNEQFF. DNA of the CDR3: TGCAGTGCAAAACCCGCGGGAGGAACCTACAATGAGCAGTTCTTC.

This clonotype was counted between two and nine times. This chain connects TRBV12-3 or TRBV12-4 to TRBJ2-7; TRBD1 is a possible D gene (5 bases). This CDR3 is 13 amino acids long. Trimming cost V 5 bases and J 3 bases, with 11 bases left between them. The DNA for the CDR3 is TGTGCCAGCAGTGCTCGACAGATCTACGAGCAGTACTTC. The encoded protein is CASSARQIYEQYF.

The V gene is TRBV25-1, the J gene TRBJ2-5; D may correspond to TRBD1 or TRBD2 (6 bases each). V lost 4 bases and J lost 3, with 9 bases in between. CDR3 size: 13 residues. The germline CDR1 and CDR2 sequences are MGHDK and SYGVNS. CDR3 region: CASSVGGEETQYF. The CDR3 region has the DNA TGTGCCAGCAGTGTGGGGGGCGAAGAGACCCAGTACTTC.

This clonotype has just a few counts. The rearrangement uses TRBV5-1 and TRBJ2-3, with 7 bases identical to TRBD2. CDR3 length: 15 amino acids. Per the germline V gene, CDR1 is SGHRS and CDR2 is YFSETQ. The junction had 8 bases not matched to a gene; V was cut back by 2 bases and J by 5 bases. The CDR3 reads CASSFRGRAGDTQYF. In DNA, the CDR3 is TGCGCCAGCAGCTTCCGGGGGAGGGCCGGAGATACGCAGTATTTT. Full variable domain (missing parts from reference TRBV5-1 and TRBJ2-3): KAGVTQTPRYLIKTRGQQVTLSCSPISGHRSVSWYQQTPGQGLQFLFEYFSETQRNKGNFPGRFSGRQFSNSRSEMNVSTLELGDSALYLCASSFRGRAGDTQYFGPGTRLTVL.

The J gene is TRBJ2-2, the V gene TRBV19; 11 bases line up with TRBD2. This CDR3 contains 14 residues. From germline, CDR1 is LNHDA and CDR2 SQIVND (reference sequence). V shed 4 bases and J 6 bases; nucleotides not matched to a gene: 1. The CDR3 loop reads CASSKLAGAGELFF. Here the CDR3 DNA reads TGTGCCAGTAGTAAACTAGCGGGAGCCGGGGAGCTGTTTTTT.

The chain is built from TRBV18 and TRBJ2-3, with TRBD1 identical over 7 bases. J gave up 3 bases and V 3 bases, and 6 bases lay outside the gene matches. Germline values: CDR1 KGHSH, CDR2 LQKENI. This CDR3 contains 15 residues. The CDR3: CASSPGQRNTDTQYF. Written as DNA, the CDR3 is TGTGCCAGCTCACCGGGACAGAGAAATACAGATACGCAGTATTTT. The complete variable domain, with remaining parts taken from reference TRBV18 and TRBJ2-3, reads NAGVMQNPRHLVRRRGQEARLRCSPMKGHSHVYWYRQLPEEGLKFMVYLQKENIIDESGMPKERFSAEFPKEGPSILRIQQVVRGDSAAYFCASSPGQRNTDTQYFGPGTRLTVL.

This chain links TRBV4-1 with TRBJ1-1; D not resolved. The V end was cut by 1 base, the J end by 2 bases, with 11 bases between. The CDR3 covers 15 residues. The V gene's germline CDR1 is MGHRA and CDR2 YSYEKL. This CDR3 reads CASSQVEQLNTEAFF. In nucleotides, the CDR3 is TGCGCCAGCAGCCAAGTCGAACAACTTAACACTGAAGCTTTCTTT.

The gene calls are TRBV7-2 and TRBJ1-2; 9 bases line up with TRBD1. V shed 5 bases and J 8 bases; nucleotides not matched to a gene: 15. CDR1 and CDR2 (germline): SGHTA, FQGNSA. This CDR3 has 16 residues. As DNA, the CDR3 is TGTGCCAGCAGCCAAAAGACCGGGACAGGGCGCTCGGGCTACACCTTC. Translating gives CASSQKTGTGRSGYTF.

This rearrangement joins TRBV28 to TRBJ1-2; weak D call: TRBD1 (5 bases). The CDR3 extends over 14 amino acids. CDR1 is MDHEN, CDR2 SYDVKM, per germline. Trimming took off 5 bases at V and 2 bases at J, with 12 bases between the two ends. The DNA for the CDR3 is TGTGCCAGCAGTCGGACACCTTTAAACTATGGCTACACCTTC. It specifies CASSRTPLNYGYTF.

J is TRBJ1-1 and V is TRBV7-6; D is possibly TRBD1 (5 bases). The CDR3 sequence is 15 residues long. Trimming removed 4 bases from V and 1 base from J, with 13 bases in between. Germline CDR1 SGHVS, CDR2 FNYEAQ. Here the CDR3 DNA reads TGTGCCAGCAGCTCGGCGGGGGGTACGAACACTGAAGCTTTCTTT. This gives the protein CASSSAGGTNTEAFF.

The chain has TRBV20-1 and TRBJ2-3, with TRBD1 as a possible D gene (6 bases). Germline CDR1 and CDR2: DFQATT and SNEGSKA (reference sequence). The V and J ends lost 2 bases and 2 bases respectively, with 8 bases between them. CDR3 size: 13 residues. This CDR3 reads CSARRGITDTQYF. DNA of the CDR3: TGCAGTGCTAGAAGGGGGATCACAGATACGCAGTATTTT.

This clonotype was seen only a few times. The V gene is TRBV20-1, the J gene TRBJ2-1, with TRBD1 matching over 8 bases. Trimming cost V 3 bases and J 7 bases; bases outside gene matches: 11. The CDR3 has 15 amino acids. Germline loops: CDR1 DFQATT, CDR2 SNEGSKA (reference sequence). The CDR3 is CSARVGRGLGNEQFF. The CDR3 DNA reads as TGCAGTGCTAGGGTGGGCAGGGGGCTCGGGAATGAGCAGTTCTTC.

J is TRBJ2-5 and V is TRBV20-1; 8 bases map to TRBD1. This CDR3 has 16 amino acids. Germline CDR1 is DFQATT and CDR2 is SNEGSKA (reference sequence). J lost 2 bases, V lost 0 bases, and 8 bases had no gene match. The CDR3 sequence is CSARDILTGGQETQYF. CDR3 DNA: TGCAGTGCTAGAGATATTCTTACAGGGGGGCAAGAGACCCAGTACTTC.

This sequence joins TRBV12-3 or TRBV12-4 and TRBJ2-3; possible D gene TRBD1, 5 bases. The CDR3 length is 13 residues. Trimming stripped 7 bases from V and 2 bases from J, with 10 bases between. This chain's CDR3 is CASTKTDTDTQYF. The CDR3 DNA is TGTGCCAGCACCAAGACAGACACAGATACGCAGTATTTT.

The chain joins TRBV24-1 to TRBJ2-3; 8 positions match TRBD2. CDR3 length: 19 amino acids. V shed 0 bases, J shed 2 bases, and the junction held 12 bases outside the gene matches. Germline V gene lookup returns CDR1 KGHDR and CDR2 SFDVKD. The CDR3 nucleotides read TGTGCCACCAGTGATTTGAAGGCGGAGGCGGGGGGATACACAGATACGCAGTATTTT. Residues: CATSDLKAEAGGYTDTQYF.

The CDR3 loop reads CASSSYSGRATDTQYF. The CDR3 region has the DNA TGTGCCAGCAGCTCCTATAGCGGGAGGGCCACAGATACGCAGTATTTT. The genes are TRBV5-6 and TRBJ2-3, with 11 bases that match TRBD2. The germline V gene has CDR1 SGHDT and CDR2 YYEEEE. CDR3 length: 16 amino acids. The J segment lost 2 bases and the V segment lost 3 bases, leaving 5 bases of the junction unmatched.

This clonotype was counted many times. CDR3 in DNA: TGTGCCAGCATCTTTAGCGGGAGTGGCACAGATACGCAGTATTTT. It encodes CASIFSGSGTDTQYF. The rearrangement joins TRBV12-3 or TRBV12-4 to TRBJ2-3; 9 bases are shared with TRBD2. With 7 bases clipped from V and 1 base from J, the junction kept 6 bases outside the gene matches. This CDR3 has 15 amino acids.

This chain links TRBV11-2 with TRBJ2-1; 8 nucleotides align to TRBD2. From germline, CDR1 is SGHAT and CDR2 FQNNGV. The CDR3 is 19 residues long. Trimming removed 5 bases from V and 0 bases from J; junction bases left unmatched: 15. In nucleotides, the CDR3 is TGTGCCAGCAGCCCTCGCGCGTGGCGGGGGGAAAACTCCTACAATGAGCAGTTCTTC. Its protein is CASSPRAWRGENSYNEQFF.

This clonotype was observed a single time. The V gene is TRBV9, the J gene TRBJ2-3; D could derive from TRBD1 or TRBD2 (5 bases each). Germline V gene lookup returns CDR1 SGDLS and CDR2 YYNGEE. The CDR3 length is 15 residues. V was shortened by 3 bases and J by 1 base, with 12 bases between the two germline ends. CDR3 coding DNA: TGTGCCAGCAGCGCCCGGGACCACCGCACAGATACGCAGTATTTT. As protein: CASSARDHRTDTQYF. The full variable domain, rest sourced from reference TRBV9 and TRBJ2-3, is DSGVTQTPKHLITATGQRVTLRCSPRSGDLSVYWYQQSLDQGLQFLIQYYNGEERAKGNILERFSAQQFPDLHSELNLSSLELGDSALYFCASSARDHRTDTQYFGPGTRLTVL.

The CDR3: CASGISGRPSYNEQFF. The CDR3 nucleotides read TGTGCTAGTGGCATTAGCGGGAGACCTTCCTACAATGAGCAGTTCTTC. The chain uses TRBV12-5 and TRBJ2-1; 9 nucleotides align to TRBD2. The ends lost 6 bases at V and 1 base at J; junction bases unmatched: 7. The length of the CDR3 is 16 residues. The V gene's germline CDR1 is LGHNT and CDR2 FRNRAP. The full variable domain, completed using reference TRBV12-5 and TRBJ2-1, is DARVTQTPRHKVTEMGQEVTMRCQPILGHNTVFWYRQTMMQGLELLAYFRNRAPLDDSGMPKDRFSAEMPDATLATLKIQPSEPRDSAVYFCASGISGRPSYNEQFFGPGTRLTVL.

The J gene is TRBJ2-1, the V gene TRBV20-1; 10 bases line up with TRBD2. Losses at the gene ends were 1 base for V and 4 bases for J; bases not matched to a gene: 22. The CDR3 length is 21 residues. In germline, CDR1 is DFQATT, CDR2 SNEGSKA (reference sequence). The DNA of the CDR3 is TGCAGTGCTAGAGTTCTGCTGGGGCTAGCGGGGGAAGGGATGCAGTACAATGAGCAGTTCTTC. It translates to CSARVLLGLAGEGMQYNEQFF.

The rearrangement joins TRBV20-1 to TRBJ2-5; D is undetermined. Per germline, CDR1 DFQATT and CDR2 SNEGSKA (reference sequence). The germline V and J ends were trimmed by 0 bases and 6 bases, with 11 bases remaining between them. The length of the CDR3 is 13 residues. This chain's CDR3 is CSARDRKAKTQYF. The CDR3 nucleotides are TGCAGTGCTAGAGATCGAAAGGCGAAGACCCAGTACTTC.

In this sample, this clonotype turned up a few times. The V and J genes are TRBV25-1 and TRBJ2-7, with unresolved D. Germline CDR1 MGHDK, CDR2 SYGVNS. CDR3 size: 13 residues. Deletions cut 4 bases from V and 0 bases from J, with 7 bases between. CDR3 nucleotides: TGTGCCAGCAGTGCAGCGTCCTCCTACGAGCAGTACTTC. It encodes CASSAASSYEQYF.